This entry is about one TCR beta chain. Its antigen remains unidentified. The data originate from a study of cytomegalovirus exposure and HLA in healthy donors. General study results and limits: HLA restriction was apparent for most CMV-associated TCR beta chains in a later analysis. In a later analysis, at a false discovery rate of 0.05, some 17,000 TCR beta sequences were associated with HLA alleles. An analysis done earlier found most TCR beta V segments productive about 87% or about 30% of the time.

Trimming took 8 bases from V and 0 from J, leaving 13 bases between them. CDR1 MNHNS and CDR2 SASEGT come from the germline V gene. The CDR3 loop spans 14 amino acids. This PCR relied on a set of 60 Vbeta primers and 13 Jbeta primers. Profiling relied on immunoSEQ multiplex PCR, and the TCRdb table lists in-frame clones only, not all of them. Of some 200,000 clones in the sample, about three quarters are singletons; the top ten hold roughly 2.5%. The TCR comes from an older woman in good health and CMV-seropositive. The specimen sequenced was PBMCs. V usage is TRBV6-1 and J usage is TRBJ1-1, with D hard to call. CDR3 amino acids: CASSRGSMNTEAFF. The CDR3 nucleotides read TGTGCCAGCTCACGAGGCTCCATGAACACTGAAGCTTTCTTT.